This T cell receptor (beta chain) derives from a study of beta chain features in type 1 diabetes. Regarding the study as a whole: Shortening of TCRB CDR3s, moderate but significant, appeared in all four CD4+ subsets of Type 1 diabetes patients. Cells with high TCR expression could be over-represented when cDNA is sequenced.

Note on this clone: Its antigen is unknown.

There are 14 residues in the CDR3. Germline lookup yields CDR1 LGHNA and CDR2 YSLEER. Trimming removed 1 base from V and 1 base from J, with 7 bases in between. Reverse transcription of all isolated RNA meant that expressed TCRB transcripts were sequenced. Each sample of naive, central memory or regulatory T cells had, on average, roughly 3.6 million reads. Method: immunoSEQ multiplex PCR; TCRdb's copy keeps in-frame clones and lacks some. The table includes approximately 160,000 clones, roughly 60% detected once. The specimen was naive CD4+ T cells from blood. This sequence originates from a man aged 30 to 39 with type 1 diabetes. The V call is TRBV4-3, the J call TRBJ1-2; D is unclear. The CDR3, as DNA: TGCGCCAGCAGCCAAGTCCGACATAACTATGGCTACACCTTC. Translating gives CASSQVRHNYGYTF.